A selection of T cell receptor beta chains follows, all from one sample in a study of blood T cell repertoires in COVID-19. Profiling relied on immunoSEQ multiplex PCR, and the TCRdb table lists in-frame clones only, not all of them. Of over 400,000 clones listed, 70% to 90% are singletons. Sequencing was performed on peripheral blood. These receptors were collected from a human donor in a cohort sampled during active COVID-19. The CDR3 runs from the conserved cysteine through the conserved F or W. Fields, in order: V gene, J gene, D gene, clone size, CDR3 DNA, CDR3 protein. D genes are given only for firm matches. The listing skips clone size in some rows; elsewhere it reads once, few, many or a size class.

TRBV5-1	TRBJ2-3	TRBD2	.	TGCGCCAGCAGCTTGGAAACCAAGCGGGGAGCAGATACGCAGTATTTT	CASSLETKRGADTQYF
TRBV6-2/TRBV6-3	TRBJ2-7	.	.	TGTGCCAGCAGCTCGGCCTACGAGCAGTACTTC	CASSSAYEQYF
TRBV5-4	TRBJ2-3	.	.	TGTGCCAGCGAGGGTGGGGTCACAGATACGCAGTATTTT	CASEGGVTDTQYF
TRBV29-1	TRBJ2-7	.	.	TGCAGCGTGACCAAGACAAACCGGGGCTACGAGCAGTACTTC	CSVTKTNRGYEQYF
TRBV11-2	TRBJ1-2	TRBD1	once	TGTGCCAGCAGCTTAGGGACAGGGGACTATGGCTACACCTTC	CASSLGTGDYGYTF
TRBV29-1	TRBJ2-7	.	few	TGCAGCGTTGAACAGGGAATCGGCTACGAGCAGTACTTC	CSVEQGIGYEQYF
TRBV2	TRBJ2-6	TRBD2	.	TGTGCCAGCAAGGGACTAGACTCTGGGGCCAACGTCCTGACTTTC	CASKGLDSGANVLTF
TRBV5-4	TRBJ1-2	.	.	TGTGCCAGCAGCCGGGACTATGGGTATGGCTACACCTTC	CASSRDYGYGYTF
TRBV3-1/TRBV3-2	TRBJ2-2	TRBD2	.	TGTGCCAGCAGCCCCAGACTAGCGGGGCCGGAGCTGTTTTTT	CASSPRLAGPELFF
TRBV6-6	TRBJ1-4	.	.	TGTGCCAGCAGTACTGCGGATACTAATGAAAAACTGTTTTTT	CASSTADTNEKLFF
TRBV18	TRBJ2-2	TRBD2	once	TGTGCCAGCTCACCCTCACTAGCGGGAGCCGGAGGTGGCACCGGGGAGCTGTTTTTT	CASSPSLAGAGGGTGELFF
TRBV27	TRBJ2-1	TRBD2	.	TGTGCCAGCAGTTACAGCGGGAGCTCCTACAATGAGCAGTTCTTC	CASSYSGSSYNEQFF
TRBV3-1/TRBV3-2	TRBJ2-4	TRBD2	once	TGTGCCAGCAGCCAGGGCGATTTTAGCGGGAGATTAACCAAAAACATTCAGTACTTC	CASSQGDFSGRLTKNIQYF
TRBV6-5	TRBJ2-1	TRBD2	.	TGTGCCAGCAGCGGGACTAGCGGGAGTCATGAGCAGTTCTTC	CASSGTSGSHEQFF
TRBV28	TRBJ1-2	.	few	TGTGCCAGCAACCCTAGATCGCCCTCGGGCTATGGCTACACCTTC	CASNPRSPSGYGYTF
TRBV30	TRBJ2-5	.	.	TGTGCCTGGAGTGTACGGGAGACCCAGTACTTC	CAWSVRETQYF
TRBV30	TRBJ2-2	TRBD2	.	TGTGCCTACCTGGGACTAGCGGGAGTCGGGGAGCTGTTTTTT	CAYLGLAGVGELFF
TRBV19	TRBJ2-3	.	.	TGTGCCAGTAGTACCTCAAGAACAGGGATCAGCACAGATACGCAGTATTTT	CASSTSRTGISTDTQYF
TRBV2	TRBJ2-1	.	.	TGTGCCAGCAGTGACAACAATCGAGCGATAAATGAGCAGTTCTTC	CASSDNNRAINEQFF
TRBV5-1	TRBJ1-1	.	.	TGCGCCAGCAGCACCGGCTCGTGGCAGACAGAAGCTTTCTTT	CASSTGSWQTEAFF
TRBV9	TRBJ2-1	TRBD2	.	TGTGCCAGCAGCGCACTAGCGGGAGTATCCAATGAGCAGTTCTTC	CASSALAGVSNEQFF
TRBV28	TRBJ2-5	TRBD2	.	TGTGCCAGCAGACTAGCGGGAGTAGTGGAGACCCAGTACTTC	CASRLAGVVETQYF
TRBV6-2/TRBV6-3	TRBJ2-2	.	.	TGTGCCAGCAGTGAGGCGGCCGGGGAGCTGTTTTTT	CASSEAAGELFF
TRBV7-2	TRBJ2-1	.	once	TGTGCCAGCAGCTTAGCTTTTCGCTCCTACAATGAGCAGTTCTTC	CASSLAFRSYNEQFF
TRBV27	TRBJ2-7	TRBD2	.	TGTGCCAGCAGTATGACTAGCGTTCACTACGAGCAGTACTTC	CASSMTSVHYEQYF
TRBV28	TRBJ2-7	.	.	TGTGCCAGCAGAACAGGCACACTTTCCCCCTACGAGCAGTACTTC	CASRTGTLSPYEQYF
TRBV5-8	TRBJ2-5	.	.	TGTGCCAGCAGCATCGGTGGGGCGGCTGGTGAGGAGACCCAGTACTTC	CASSIGGAAGEETQYF
TRBV9	TRBJ2-7	.	.	TGTGCCAGCAGCGTGAGCGGAACTTCCTACGAGCAGTACTTC	CASSVSGTSYEQYF
TRBV6-2/TRBV6-3	TRBJ2-1	TRBD2	many	TGTGCCAGCAGTTACTCGCCAACTAGCGGGATCTACAATGAGCAGTTCTTC	CASSYSPTSGIYNEQFF
TRBV24-1	TRBJ2-5	TRBD2	.	TGTGCCACCAGTGATGTCGGACTAGCGGGTACGGGTGAGACCCAGTACTTC	CATSDVGLAGTGETQYF
TRBV11-2	TRBJ1-5	.	few	TGTGCCAGCAGCGACAGGTACAATCAGCCCCAGCATTTT	CASSDRYNQPQHF
TRBV5-4	TRBJ2-5	TRBD2	.	TGTGCCAGCAGCTTGGGCGCGAGCGGGGGACAAGAGACCCAGTACTTC	CASSLGASGGQETQYF
TRBV4-2	TRBJ1-5	TRBD1	.	TGTGCCAGCAGCCAAGATAGACAGGGAGGAGGGCAGCCCCAGCATTTT	CASSQDRQGGGQPQHF
TRBV5-1	TRBJ1-2	TRBD1	.	TGCGCCAGCAGCTCGGGGACAGAAAAGGGGAGTAACTATGGCTACACCTTC	CASSSGTEKGSNYGYTF
TRBV3-1/TRBV3-2	TRBJ1-2	.	.	TGTGCCAGCCCGACTCAGGGTAACTATGGCTACACCTTC	CASPTQGNYGYTF
TRBV28	TRBJ2-1	.	.	TGTGCCAGCACCTCCCGCGAGGCGCCTTCCTACAATGAGCAGTTCTTC	CASTSREAPSYNEQFF
TRBV11-2	TRBJ2-2	TRBD2	.	TGTGCCAGCAGCCCCCAGCGGGAGCCCCGGAACACCGGGGAGCTGTTTTTT	CASSPQREPRNTGELFF
TRBV15	TRBJ1-1	TRBD1	.	TGTGCCACCAGCAGAGGAACCACAGGGGGCGCCTACCCTGAAGCTTTCTTT	CATSRGTTGGAYPEAFF
TRBV3-1/TRBV3-2	TRBJ1-1	TRBD1	.	TGTGCCAGCAGTCCCATGCAGGGGGCGCCTGAAGCTTTCTTT	CASSPMQGAPEAFF
TRBV5-4	TRBJ1-2	.	.	TGTGCCAGCAGCTTGGAGTCAGGGGCATCCTATGGCTACACCTTC	CASSLESGASYGYTF
TRBV14	TRBJ2-7	.	.	TGTGCCAGCAGCCGAGACTTTATCTACGAGCAGTACTTC	CASSRDFIYEQYF
TRBV14	TRBJ1-4	.	.	TGTGCCAGCAGCCCATTAGGAGGGGCAACTAATGAAAAACTGTTTTTT	CASSPLGGATNEKLFF
TRBV28	TRBJ2-7	.	.	TGTGCCAGCAGCGCCCGGACAGCCTACGAGCAGTACTTC	CASSARTAYEQYF
TRBV20-1	TRBJ1-1	.	.	TGCAGTGCTAGTATCCAGGTGAACACTGAAGCTTTCTTT	CSASIQVNTEAFF
TRBV20-1	TRBJ2-1	.	.	TGCAGTGCTAAACATCAGGCCGAGCAGTTCTTC	CSAKHQAEQFF
TRBV6-5	TRBJ2-1	.	once	TGTGCCAGCGCCCCTCAAACTAGCAATGAGCAGTTCTTC	CASAPQTSNEQFF
TRBV11-2	TRBJ2-5	TRBD2	.	TGTGCCAGCAGCTTCGGGACTAGCGGACAAGAGACCCAGTACTTC	CASSFGTSGQETQYF
TRBV4-2	TRBJ1-2	.	.	TGTGCCAGCAGCCAATCCAGGGAGGATGGCTACACCTTC	CASSQSREDGYTF
TRBV11-3	TRBJ2-5	TRBD2	.	TGTGCCAGCAGCTTAGAGAAGGAAAGGCGGGGGGTAGAGACCCAGTACTTC	CASSLEKERRGVETQYF
TRBV19	TRBJ2-1	.	.	TGTGCCAGTACAGGGGTCGGGGATGAGCAGTTCTTC	CASTGVGDEQFF
TRBV20-1	TRBJ2-1	TRBD2	once	TGCAGTGCTAGTCGGGGCTCTTCAACGGGGGGAAAGGGGTTCTTC	CSASRGSSTGGKGFF
TRBV3-1/TRBV3-2	TRBJ1-3	.	.	TGTGCCAGCAGCCCTCGGGGAAACACCATATATTTT	CASSPRGNTIYF
TRBV7-2	TRBJ1-3	TRBD1	.	TGTGCCAGCAGCCGGAGGACAGGCGACTCTGGAAACACCATATATTTT	CASSRRTGDSGNTIYF